This T cell receptor (beta chain) came from a study of T-cell memory formation after mild COVID-19. Comment on this clonotype: What it binds is unknown.

Each CDR3 protein is one row after TCRdb ran MiXCR on the 5' RACE reads. Of 150,000 to 200,000 distinct CDR3 sequences detected, around a tenth appear once; the ten largest clones hold 3.5% to 4%. Study-wide results and limits: There were some responding clones in pre-infection memory, which suggested that cross-reactive memory had joined.

The V gene's germline CDR1 is SGHRS and CDR2 YFSETQ. The trim removed 6 bases at V and 5 bases at J, leaving 10 bases unmatched. This CDR3 has 14 residues. J is TRBJ2-5 and V is TRBV5-1; 7 bases match TRBD1. This TCR came from a man aged 18 to 29 who had mild COVID-19 (a few samples of this study predate the infection). Cell type and time point are not known. Sequencing was done on a sample of PBMCs or a T cell subset sorted from them (not recorded which). This CDR3 reads CASKGGLGGETQYF. The CDR3, as DNA: TGCGCCAGCAAAGGGGGCTTGGGTGGTGAGACCCAGTACTTC.